These 17 T cell receptor beta chains originate from one sample sequenced in a study of Ad26.COV2.S vaccination and SARS-CoV-2 variants. The assay was immunoSEQ multiplex PCR, and TCRdb's table has in-frame clones only and misses some. The repertoire includes about 450,000 clones, 89% of them detected once, and just over 2.5% sits in the top ten. The treatment is: about 20 received Ad26.COV2.S at low or high dose, single or two shots; several received placebo; per-sample allocation not given. Samples were taken on day 63 after the first vaccine or placebo injection. Specimen: peripheral blood, collected in a trial of Ad26.COV2.S vaccine versus placebo. The source is a person between 18 and 59 years old who received the Ad26.COV2.S COVID-19 vaccine or a placebo.

The chain combines TRBV5-5 with TRBJ1-4; the D is unclear. The CDR3 runs 15 residues. Deletions cut 3 bases from V and 2 bases from J, with 11 bases between. The germline gives CDR1 SGHKS, CDR2 YYEKEE (reference sequence). In nucleotides, the CDR3 is TGTGCCAGCAGCTCCGGGGTCATCACTAATGAAAAACTGTTTTTT. Protein product: CASSSGVITNEKLFF.

This sequence joins TRBV2 and TRBJ1-1, with 8 bases aligning to TRBD1. With 4 bases clipped from V and 5 bases from J, the junction kept 3 bases outside the gene matches. Germline values: CDR1 SNHLY, CDR2 FYNNEI. The CDR3 sequence is 13 residues long. CDR3 coding DNA: TGTGCCAGCAGTGTGGACAGGGCGACTGAAGCTTTCTTT. This translates into CASSVDRATEAFF.

This chain connects TRBV6-1 to TRBJ1-3, with a possible D match to TRBD1 (6 bases). The CDR3 is 12 residues long. Trimming stripped 2 bases from V and 16 bases from J, with 15 bases between. Germline V gene sequence: CDR1 MNHNS, CDR2 SASEGT. The CDR3 nucleotides are TGTGCCAGCAGTGAACTTGGGGGCCCCGAGTATTTT. This codes for CASSELGGPEYF.

In its sample, this clone was seen once. The chain employs TRBV2 and TRBJ2-7; 8 bases match TRBD2. The CDR3 totals 13 residues. Germline V lookup: CDR1 SNHLY, CDR2 FYNNEI. J gave up 8 bases and V 6 bases, and 9 bases lay outside the gene matches. CDR3 sequence reads: CASRGSAGGKQYF. Here the CDR3 DNA reads TGTGCCAGCAGAGGAAGTGCGGGGGGTAAGCAGTACTTC.

The rearrangement joins TRBV5-1 to TRBJ2-1; 9 bases agree with TRBD2. The trim removed 0 bases at V and 9 bases at J, leaving 10 bases unmatched. This CDR3 is 16 amino acids long. The germline gives CDR1 SGHRS, CDR2 YFSETQ. The DNA for the CDR3 is TGCGCCAGCAGCTTGGGGGCGGGAGGGCTTCCGTCTGAGCAGTTCTTC. Protein product: CASSLGAGGLPSEQFF.

This clone was observed once. The chain has TRBV6-5 and TRBJ2-2; D might be TRBD1 (6 bases). The germline V and J ends were trimmed by 2 bases and 7 bases, with 8 bases remaining between them. The CDR3 covers 13 residues. Germline lookup yields CDR1 MNHEY and CDR2 SVGAGI. The CDR3 is CASSYPDSGELFF. CDR3 nucleotide sequence: TGTGCCAGCAGTTACCCGGACAGCGGGGAGCTGTTTTTT.

The rearrangement links TRBV28 to TRBJ2-5, with D uncertain. Trimming shortened V by 9 bases and J by 3 bases, and 14 bases separated the two germline ends. In germline, CDR1 is MDHEN, CDR2 SYDVKM. The CDR3 is made up of 13 amino acids. CDR3 DNA: TGTGCCAGTGGAACAGCAAACGAAGAGACCCAGTACTTC. It codes for CASGTANEETQYF.

The chain uses TRBV7-2 and TRBJ2-7, with D possibly TRBD1 on 6 matching bases. V was cut by 5 bases and J by 3 bases, with 23 bases left in between. CDR1 is SGHTA and CDR2 is FQGNSA in the germline V gene. The CDR3 sequence is 17 residues long. CDR3 amino acids: CASSPTPLPLRGYEQYF. CDR3 nucleotide sequence: TGTGCCAGCAGCCCTACCCCGTTACCCCTCAGGGGCTACGAGCAGTACTTC.

The V call is TRBV21-1, the J call TRBJ2-2; the table's TRBD2 call for D was not verified on the DNA. TRBV21-1 is classified as a pseudogene. The length of the CDR3 is 19 residues. The CDR3, as DNA: TGTGCCAGCAGCAAAGTGAGGACTAGCGGGAGGGCGAACACCGGGGAGCTGTTTTTT. Translation gives CASSKVRTSGRANTGELFF.

The chain combines TRBV4-1 with TRBJ1-4, with 8 nucleotides matching TRBD1. V was clipped by 3 bases and J by 10 bases; unmatched bases: 13. Germline V lookup: CDR1 MGHRA, CDR2 YSYEKL. The CDR3 contains 16 residues. This CDR3 reads CASSQTPGGDRGKLFF. The CDR3 nucleotides are TGCGCCAGCAGCCAGACCCCAGGGGGCGATCGTGGAAAACTGTTTTTT.

The V and J genes are TRBV10-3 and TRBJ1-2; possibly TRBD1 for D (5 bases). The germline V gene has CDR1 ENHRY and CDR2 SYGVKD. V was clipped by 2 bases and J by 5 bases, with 15 bases between them. The CDR3 sequence is 15 residues long. CDR3 in amino acids: CAISEGDRGAYGYTF. The CDR3, as DNA: TGTGCCATCAGTGAGGGGGACCGCGGGGCGTATGGCTACACCTTC.

This clone was observed once. The DNA of the CDR3 is TGTGCCAGCAGCATGACAGGGGGCGATGGCTACACCTTC. Translating gives CASSMTGGDGYTF. The V call is TRBV11-2, the J call TRBJ1-2, with 10 bases identical to TRBD1. The CDR3 spans 13 residues. The V and J ends lost 5 bases and 6 bases, in that order; junction bases with no gene match: 3. Germline V CDR1 and CDR2: SGHAT, FQNNGV.

This chain uses TRBV5-1 with TRBJ1-3; the D is unclear. The CDR3 loop spans 15 amino acids. Looked up from germline, CDR1 is SGHRS and CDR2 is YFSETQ. Trimming pared 2 bases from V and 0 bases from J, leaving 9 bases between. The CDR3 DNA reads as TGCGCCAGCAGCTTAATAGGCAGCTCTGGAAACACCATATATTTT. It specifies CASSLIGSSGNTIYF.

J is TRBJ1-5 and V is TRBV25-1; D is unclear. The germline gives CDR1 MGHDK, CDR2 SYGVNS. Trimming took off 5 bases at V and 2 bases at J, with 7 bases between the two ends. CDR3 length: 13 residues. CDR3: CASSNGRNQPQHF. The CDR3 DNA follows: TGTGCCAGCAGTAACGGTCGCAATCAGCCCCAGCATTTT.

The table lists this clone with a count of one. The chain carries TRBV7-3 and TRBJ1-1, with a weak D call TRBD1 (6 bases). Trimming removed 4 bases from V and 0 bases from J, with 9 bases in between. In germline, CDR1 is SGHTA, CDR2 FQGTGA. CDR3 length: 14 residues. This CDR3 is CASSSQGLNTEAFF. In nucleotides, the CDR3 is TGTGCCAGCAGCTCTCAGGGGTTGAACACTGAAGCTTTCTTT.

This chain uses TRBV29-1 with TRBJ2-5; the match to TRBD2 covers 7 bases. CDR3 length: 14 residues. Germline V gene sequence: CDR1 SQVTM, CDR2 ANQGSEA. Trimming at V came to 8 bases and at J to 5 bases, leaving 14 bases not matched to a gene. The CDR3 region is CSLKDPGRGETQYF. CDR3 nucleotides: TGCAGCTTGAAGGACCCGGGGCGGGGGGAGACCCAGTACTTC.

This chain joins TRBV9 and TRBJ2-3; TRBD1 matches at 12 bases. CDR1 and CDR2 (germline): SGDLS, YYNGEE. This CDR3 region has 14 residues. The V and J ends lost 7 bases and 3 bases, in that order; junction bases with no gene match: 3. The CDR3 bases are TGTGCCAGCGGGGACAGGGGGCGAACAGATACGCAGTATTTT. Its protein is CASGDRGRTDTQYF.